Following are 26 T cell receptor beta chains from one sample sequenced in a study of blood T cell repertoires in COVID-19. Libraries were prepared by immunoSEQ multiplex PCR; TCRdb keeps only in-frame clonotypes and omits some of them. The table lists some 180,000 clones, 70% to 80% of them singletons. Sequenced: peripheral blood. These receptor sequences come from a woman aged 40 to 55 with COVID-19, enrolled during active disease.

The gene calls are TRBV14 and TRBJ2-1; 9 bases match TRBD2. The germline CDR1 and CDR2 sequences are SGHDN and FVKESK. This CDR3 spans 15 amino acids. After removal of 4 bases from V and 8 bases from J, the junction contained 9 bases not matched to a gene. CDR3 residues: CASSPPSGKVDEQFF. For the CDR3, the DNA is TGTGCCAGCAGCCCCCCTAGCGGGAAAGTGGATGAGCAGTTCTTC.

This chain joins TRBV6-5 and TRBJ1-3; D not certain. The CDR3 length is 15 residues. The germline gives CDR1 MNHEY, CDR2 SVGAGI. V was pared by 3 bases and J by 0 bases, with 9 bases between. In DNA, the CDR3 is TGTGCCAGCAGTTATTCCCCATTCTCTGGAAACACCATATATTTT. Its protein product is CASSYSPFSGNTIYF.

V is TRBV27 and J is TRBJ1-2, with a tentative D call TRBD1 (5 bases). Trimming took 1 base from V and 5 from J, leaving 17 bases between them. Germline V gene lookup returns CDR1 MNHEY and CDR2 SMNVEV (reference sequence). This CDR3 spans 16 amino acids. CDR3 protein: CASSLWGRGGDYGYTF. The DNA for the CDR3 is TGTGCCAGCAGTTTATGGGGAAGGGGCGGAGATTATGGCTACACCTTC.

This sequence joins TRBV6-5 and TRBJ1-2; tentative D call: TRBD1 (5 bases). The CDR3 runs to 13 residues. Per the germline V gene, CDR1 is MNHEY and CDR2 is SVGAGI. V was pared by 6 bases and J by 5 bases, with 13 bases between. The CDR3 loop is CASRMPGGYGYTF. DNA of the CDR3: TGTGCCAGCAGAATGCCGGGGGGTTATGGCTACACCTTC.

DNA of the CDR3: TGTGCCAGCAGTGTAACAGGGGCAATTCGGGGCTACACCTTC. The encoded protein is CASSVTGAIRGYTF. V is TRBV7-9 and J is TRBJ1-2; 7 nucleotides align to TRBD1. This CDR3 is 14 amino acids long. Germline V gene sequence: CDR1 SEHNR, CDR2 FQNEAQ (reference sequence). The J segment lost 8 bases and the V segment lost 6 bases, leaving 12 bases of the junction unmatched.

This clone was seen a handful of times. The chain joins TRBV4-1 to TRBJ2-5; the match to TRBD2 covers 8 bases. This CDR3 region has 16 residues. V lost 1 base to trimming and J lost 2 bases; unmatched junction nucleotides: 6. Germline values: CDR1 MGHRA, CDR2 YSYEKL. The CDR3 sequence: CASSQGITSGQETQYF. As DNA, the CDR3 is TGCGCCAGCAGCCAAGGTATAACTAGCGGACAAGAGACCCAGTACTTC.

The genes are TRBV28 and TRBJ1-5; no clear D gene. This CDR3 has 14 residues. Germline V lookup: CDR1 MDHEN, CDR2 SYDVKM. The V gene lost 3 bases and the J gene lost 0 bases, with 6 bases spanning the gap. In DNA, the CDR3 is TGTGCCAGCAGTTTGAGCATTAGCAATCAGCCCCAGCATTTT. It is translated as CASSLSISNQPQHF.

CDR3 amino acids: CAWAGAGGLYEQYF. The CDR3 DNA follows: TGTGCCTGGGCGGGAGCGGGAGGGCTCTACGAGCAGTACTTC. The rearrangement joins TRBV30 to TRBJ2-7; TRBD2 matches at 10 bases. In germline, CDR1 is GTSNPN, CDR2 SVGIG (reference sequence). J gave up 3 bases and V 5 bases, and 7 bases lay outside the gene matches. The length of the CDR3 is 14 residues.

The chain recombines TRBV4-1 with TRBJ1-2; 7 nucleotides align to TRBD1. The CDR3 covers 13 residues. V lost 3 bases to trimming and J lost 2 bases; unmatched junction nucleotides: 0. The germline V gene encodes CDR1 MGHRA and CDR2 YSYEKL. CDR3 in amino acids: CASSQTGNYGYTF. The DNA of the CDR3 is TGCGCCAGCAGCCAGACAGGGAACTATGGCTACACCTTC.

V is TRBV7-9 and J is TRBJ1-2, with TRBD1 as a possible D gene (5 bases). The CDR3 runs to 14 residues. The germline V gene encodes CDR1 SEHNR and CDR2 FQNEAQ (reference sequence). Between the trimmed V and J ends, which lost 2 bases and 5 bases, there was a span of 12 bases. The chain's CDR3 is CASSLTAGQYGYTF. In DNA, the CDR3 is TGTGCCAGCAGCTTAACCGCAGGGCAATATGGCTACACCTTC.

The genes are TRBV3-1 (or the pseudogene TRBV3-2) and TRBJ2-5, with TRBD2 matching over 10 bases. J was trimmed by 5 bases and V by 0 bases; bases with no gene match: 9. Germline CDR1 is LGHDT and CDR2 is YNNKEL (reference sequence). The CDR3 contains 17 residues. The CDR3 DNA follows: TGTGCCAGCAGCCAAGAAGTGTCTAGCGGGAGTCGTGAGACCCAGTACTTC. This sequence encodes CASSQEVSSGSRETQYF.

The rearrangement joins TRBV10-1 to TRBJ2-7; 7 nucleotides agree with TRBD1. The V gene's germline CDR1 is WNHNN and CDR2 SYGVQD (reference sequence). V lost 4 bases to trimming and J lost 3 bases; unmatched junction nucleotides: 3. The CDR3 length is 13 residues. Here the CDR3 reads CASSVTGDYEQYF. The CDR3 DNA reads TGCGCCAGCAGTGTTACAGGGGACTACGAGCAGTACTTC.

The genes are TRBV7-9 and TRBJ2-2; a possible D gene is TRBD2 (5 bases). Germline CDR1 is SEHNR and CDR2 is FQNEAQ (reference sequence). CDR3 size: 17 residues. V was trimmed by 1 base and J by 5 bases, leaving 17 bases between them. CDR3 protein: CASSLVRPLRRTGELFF. Here the CDR3 DNA reads TGTGCCAGCAGCTTAGTTCGCCCCCTAAGGAGGACCGGGGAGCTGTTTTTT.

The CDR3 sequence: CAISERGQETQYF. CDR3 DNA sequence: TGTGCCATCAGTGAAAGGGGGCAAGAGACCCAGTACTTC. The rearrangement links TRBV10-3 to TRBJ2-5, with D possibly TRBD1 on 6 matching bases. The length of the CDR3 is 13 residues. Trimming removed 3 bases from V and 2 bases from J, with 7 bases in between. Germline CDR1 ENHRY, CDR2 SYGVKD.

This clone has just a few counts. This chain links TRBV29-1 with TRBJ1-1; 7 bases are shared with TRBD1. With 6 bases clipped from V and 2 bases from J, the junction kept 6 bases outside the gene matches. Germline V gene data show CDR1 as SQVTM and CDR2 as ANQGSEA. The CDR3 runs to 13 residues. The CDR3, as DNA: TGCAGCGTGCCGGGACAGAGAAACACTGAAGCTTTCTTT. Its protein product is CSVPGQRNTEAFF.

This chain joins TRBV6-5 and TRBJ2-1, with D maybe TRBD1 (5 bases). Trimming shortened V by 0 bases and J by 9 bases, and 9 bases separated the two germline ends. There are 13 residues in the CDR3. Germline CDR1 is MNHEY and CDR2 is SVGAGI. The CDR3: CASSYSWGTEQFF. CDR3 bases: TGTGCCAGCAGTTACTCTTGGGGCACTGAGCAGTTCTTC.

The gene calls are TRBV4-3 and TRBJ2-1; 7 bases are shared with TRBD1. The CDR3 covers 19 residues. Germline V gene data show CDR1 as LGHNA and CDR2 as YSLEER. V gave up 3 bases and J gave up 0 bases; unmatched junction bases: 14. The CDR3 region is CASSHDPALTGSSYNEQFF. The CDR3 nucleotides read TGCGCCAGCAGCCATGACCCCGCCTTGACAGGGAGCTCCTACAATGAGCAGTTCTTC.

This clone was counted a few times. The chain links TRBV30 to TRBJ2-3; 9 bases are a match to TRBD2. Germline-derived CDR1 and CDR2 are GTSNPN and SVGIG (reference sequence). V was pared by 6 bases and J by 0 bases, with 7 bases of the junction left unmatched. This CDR3 comprises 15 residues. DNA of the CDR3: TGTGCCTGCTCTAGCGGGACCCTTAGCACAGATACGCAGTATTTT. It codes for CACSSGTLSTDTQYF.

The chain recombines TRBV2 with TRBJ2-7; TRBD1 might be the D (6 bases). The CDR3 extends over 16 amino acids. Trimming took off 5 bases at V and 0 bases at J, with 17 bases between the two ends. Germline V gives CDR1 SNHLY, CDR2 FYNNEI. The CDR3 DNA sequence: TGTGCCAGCAGTCAAAGACAGGACCCCAGCTCCTACGAGCAGTACTTC. Protein: CASSQRQDPSSYEQYF.

The chain employs TRBV3-1 (or the pseudogene TRBV3-2) and TRBJ2-7; no clear D gene. The CDR3 loop spans 12 amino acids. Germline assignment: CDR1 LGHDT and CDR2 YNNKEL (reference sequence). Trimming removed 2 bases at V and 3 bases at J, with 5 bases between. This CDR3 reads CASSQTDYEQYF. The CDR3 coding sequence is TGTGCCAGCAGCCAAACAGACTACGAGCAGTACTTC.

This clone has only a few counts. This chain uses TRBV5-8 with TRBJ1-2; a possible D gene is TRBD1 (6 bases). Germline V CDR1 and CDR2: SGHTS, YDEGEE. Trimming stripped 2 bases from V and 6 bases from J, with 17 bases between. The CDR3 length is 15 residues. CDR3 DNA sequence: TGTGCCAGCAGCTTACTAAACCGGGACACCAATGGCTACACCTTC. This codes for CASSLLNRDTNGYTF.

This clone was seen once. V gene TRBV29-1 combines with J gene TRBJ1-2; 7 bases are shared with TRBD1. The CDR3 covers 14 residues. CDR1 SQVTM and CDR2 ANQGSEA come from the germline V gene. V shed 5 bases, J shed 6 bases, and the junction held 12 bases outside the gene matches. The CDR3 DNA reads TGCAGCGTTCCATCGGGACAGAACATAAATGGCTACACCTTC. Translated, it gives CSVPSGQNINGYTF.

The rearrangement uses TRBV11-2 and TRBJ2-3; D is undetermined. The ends were cut back, 5 bases at V and 2 bases at J, with 2 bases in the middle. The CDR3 covers 11 residues. Germline lookup yields CDR1 SGHAT and CDR2 FQNNGV. CDR3: CASSHTDTQYF. In DNA, the CDR3 is TGTGCCAGCAGCCACACAGATACGCAGTATTTT.

This chain connects TRBV7-9 to TRBJ1-6; tentative D call: TRBD1 (6 bases). From germline, CDR1 is SEHNR and CDR2 FQNEAQ (reference sequence). V lost 5 bases to trimming and J lost 6 bases, with 11 bases between them. This CDR3 has 14 amino acids. In DNA form, the CDR3 reads TGTGCCAGCAGCGGCGGACAGTTTAATTCACCCCTCCACTTT. Translated, it gives CASSGGQFNSPLHF.

This chain connects TRBV11-2 to TRBJ2-7, with D possibly being TRBD1 (8 bases). Germline CDR1 reads SGHAT; CDR2 reads FQNNGV. The CDR3 runs 18 residues. V dropped 0 bases and J dropped 3 bases, with 21 bases sitting between them. CDR3 DNA sequence: TGTGCCAGCAGCTTAGACCTCTCCACAGGGGGGGCAGGCTACGAGCAGTACTTC. Encoded protein: CASSLDLSTGGAGYEQYF. Filled out from reference TRBV11-2 and TRBJ2-7, the complete variable domain reads EAGVAQSPRYKIIEKRQSVAFWCNPISGHATLYWYQQILGQGPKLLIQFQNNGVVDDSQLPKDRFSAERLKGVDSTLKIQPAKLEDSAVYLCASSLDLSTGGAGYEQYFGPGTRLTVT.

This chain uses TRBV19 with TRBJ2-3; 10 bases line up with TRBD2. V gave up 4 bases and J gave up 1 base; unmatched junction bases: 5. Germline CDR1 is LNHDA and CDR2 is SQIVND (reference sequence). The CDR3 has 16 amino acids. The CDR3 region is CASSRLGTSGTDTQYF. The CDR3 DNA follows: TGTGCCAGTAGTAGGCTTGGGACTAGCGGCACAGATACGCAGTATTTT. The complete variable domain, with remaining parts taken from reference TRBV19 and TRBJ2-3, reads DGGITQSPKYLFRKEGQNVTLSCEQNLNHDAMYWYRQDPGQGLRLIYYSQIVNDFQKGDIAEGYSVSREKKESFPLTVTSAQKNPTAFYLCASSRLGTSGTDTQYFGPGTRLTVL.